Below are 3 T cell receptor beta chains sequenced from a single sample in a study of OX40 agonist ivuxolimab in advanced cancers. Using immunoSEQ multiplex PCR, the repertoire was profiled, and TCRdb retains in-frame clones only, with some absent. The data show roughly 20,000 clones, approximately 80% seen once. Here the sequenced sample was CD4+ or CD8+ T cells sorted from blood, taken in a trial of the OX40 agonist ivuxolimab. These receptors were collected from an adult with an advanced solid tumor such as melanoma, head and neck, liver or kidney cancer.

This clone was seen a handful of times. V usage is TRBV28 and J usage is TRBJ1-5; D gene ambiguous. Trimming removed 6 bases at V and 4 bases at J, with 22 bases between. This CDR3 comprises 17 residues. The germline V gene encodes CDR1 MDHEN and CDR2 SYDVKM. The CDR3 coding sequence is TGTGCCAGCAGCCCTTTCCCATCGAGTCTAGCAAATCAGCCCCAGCATTTT. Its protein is CASSPFPSSLANQPQHF.

The CDR3 loop reads CASSPMTGGTGNTIYF. The DNA of the CDR3 is TGTGCCAGCAGCCCAATGACAGGGGGAACTGGAAACACCATATATTTT. The V and J genes are TRBV7-2 and TRBJ1-3; TRBD1 aligns across 9 bases. The CDR3 extends over 16 amino acids. Germline V gene lookup returns CDR1 SGHTA and CDR2 FQGNSA. J was trimmed by 2 bases and V by 5 bases; bases with no gene match: 7.

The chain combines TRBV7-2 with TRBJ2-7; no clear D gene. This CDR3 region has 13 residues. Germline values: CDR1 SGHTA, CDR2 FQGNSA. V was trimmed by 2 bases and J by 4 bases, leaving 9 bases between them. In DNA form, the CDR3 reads TGTGCCAGCAGCTTATGGTTAGGTTACGAGCAGTACTTC. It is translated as CASSLWLGYEQYF.